This T cell receptor (beta chain) is from a study of cytotoxic CD8 clonotypes in ibrutinib-treated CLL. Trimming took 4 bases from V and 1 from J, leaving 14 bases between them. CDR1 and CDR2 (germline): SGHRS, YFSETQ. The CDR3 is 15 amino acids. Libraries were prepared by immunoSEQ multiplex PCR; TCRdb keeps only in-frame clonotypes and omits some of them. The top ten hold about 4.6% of the sample, which has roughly 170,000 clones, approximately 84% seen once. This TCR was sampled from a human donor with chronic lymphocytic leukemia. This rearrangement joins TRBV5-1 to TRBJ1-1; possibly TRBD1 for D (6 bases). The sequencing here drew on PBMCs, taken after 24 months of ibrutinib treatment. CDR3 in DNA: TGCGCCAGCAGCCCAAGGACAGCGACGAACACTGAAGCTTTCTTT. Protein sequence: CASSPRTATNTEAFF. Looking up the rest from reference TRBV5-1 and TRBJ1-1 gives the full variable domain: KAGVTQTPRYLIKTRGQQVTLSCSPISGHRSVSWYQQTPGQGLQFLFEYFSETQRNKGNFPGRFSGRQFSNSRSEMNVSTLELGDSALYLCASSPRTATNTEAFFGQGTRLTVV.